This T cell receptor (beta chain) was captured by sequencing in a study of cytomegalovirus exposure and HLA in healthy donors. In the PCR, 60 Vbeta and 13 Jbeta primers were used. Clones were read by immunoSEQ multiplex PCR, and TCRdb kept only the in-frame ones, dropping some. The sample shows approximately 110,000 clones, roughly 74% of them seen only once. Healthy bone marrow donors made up the cohort. The sample taken for sequencing was PBMCs. The TCR originated in a woman in her twenties or thirties in good health and CMV-seronegative.

The CDR3 reads CATSRDLAGSYEQYF. CDR3 coding DNA: TGTGCCACCAGCAGAGATCTCGCAGGATCCTACGAGCAGTACTTC. The V call is TRBV15, the J call TRBJ2-7; D is unclear. Per the germline V gene, CDR1 is LNHNV and CDR2 is YYDKDF (reference sequence). CDR3 length: 15 amino acids. Trimming pared 0 bases from V and 1 base from J, leaving 10 bases between. Filled out from reference TRBV15 and TRBJ2-7, the complete variable domain reads DAMVIQNPRYQVTQFGKPVTLSCSQTLNHNVMYWYQQKSSQAPKLLFHYYDKDFNNEADTPDNFQSRRPNTSFCFLDIRSPGLGDTAMYLCATSRDLAGSYEQYFGPGTRLTVT.